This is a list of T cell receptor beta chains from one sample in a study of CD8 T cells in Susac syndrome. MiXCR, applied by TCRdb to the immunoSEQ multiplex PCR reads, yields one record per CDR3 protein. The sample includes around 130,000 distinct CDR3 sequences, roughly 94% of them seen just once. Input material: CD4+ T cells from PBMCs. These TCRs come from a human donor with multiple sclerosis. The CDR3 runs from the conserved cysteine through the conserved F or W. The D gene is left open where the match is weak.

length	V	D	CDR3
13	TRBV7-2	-	CASSLNRDYEQYF
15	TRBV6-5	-	CASSYSTQMNTEAFF
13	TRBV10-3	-	CAISEINNQPQHF
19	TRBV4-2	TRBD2	CASSQGTSGSMGVTGELFF
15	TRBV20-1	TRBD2	CSANSLAGIADTQYF
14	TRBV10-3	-	CAISEFRENTEAFF
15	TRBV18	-	CASSPPLAGNYGYTF
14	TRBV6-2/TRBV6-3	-	CASSLRGRDGEQYF
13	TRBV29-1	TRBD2	CSVKMAGEGEQFF
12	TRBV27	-	CAPAEGASEQYF
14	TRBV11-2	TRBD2	CASSPLGGGGEQYF
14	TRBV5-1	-	CASSLGLLGHEQFF
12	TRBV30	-	CAWRAGTGELFF
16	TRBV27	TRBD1	CASSLHRGSSYNEQFF
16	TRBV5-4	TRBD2	CASSLRTSGDYNEQFF
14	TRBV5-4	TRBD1	CASSRDRGTQPQHF
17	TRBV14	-	CASSQDLGRGHYNEQFF
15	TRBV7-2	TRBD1	CASSFRDRVTDTQYF
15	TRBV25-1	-	CASSDPATDSTEAFF
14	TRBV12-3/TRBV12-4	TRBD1	CASTRTGVYNEQFF
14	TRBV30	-	CACQLGLPSSEQYF
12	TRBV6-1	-	CASKKDNQPQHF
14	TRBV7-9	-	CASSSSTASYGYTF
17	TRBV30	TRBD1	CAWTDRAGPSAKNIQYF
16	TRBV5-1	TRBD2	CASSSTREGPYNEQFF
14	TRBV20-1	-	CSASLGGLLNEQFF
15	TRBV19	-	CASSGLPSSYNEQFF
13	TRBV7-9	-	CAGVTDGGTEAFF
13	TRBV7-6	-	CASSLAPADTQYF
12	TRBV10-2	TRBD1	CASTDRKETQYF
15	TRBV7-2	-	CASSFRGADRYEQYF
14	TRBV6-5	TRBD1	CASSYYGGQPEAFF
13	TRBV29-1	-	CSDTGSGSTEAFF
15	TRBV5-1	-	CASSLADEGIYGYTF
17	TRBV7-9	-	CASSLALLAGTANEQFF
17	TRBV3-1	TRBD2	CASSRGTSGKGAYEQYF
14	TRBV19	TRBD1	CATRPGGPTDTQYF
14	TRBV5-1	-	CASSLASSGNEQFF
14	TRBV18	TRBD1	CASLYDRGFTEAFF
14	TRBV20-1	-	CSARGGPHPDGYTF
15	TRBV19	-	CASKGHPSGANVLTF
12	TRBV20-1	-	CSAGGGIGEQYF
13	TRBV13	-	CASSFRQTTPQYF
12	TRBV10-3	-	CAISEQNYGYTF
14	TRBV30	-	CAWSAATPADTQYF
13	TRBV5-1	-	CASSLRTNTEAFF
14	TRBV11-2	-	CASSLDDTYNEQFF
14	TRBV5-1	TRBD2	CASSYSGSSYEQYF
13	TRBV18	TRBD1	CASSTGQGNEQYF
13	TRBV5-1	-	CASSLDSPNEQFF
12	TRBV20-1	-	CSARWTPYGYTF
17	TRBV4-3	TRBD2	CASSQGLAGNSYNEQFF
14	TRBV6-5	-	CASSYHGTRDTQYF